The 2 T cell receptor beta chains reported below all come from one sample, sequenced in a study of shared T cell receptors in the human thymus. The data were produced by immunoSEQ multiplex PCR, yet TCRdb's version contains in-frame clones alone and is incomplete. The sample consists of some 700,000 clones, approximately 88% of them appearing once. These sequences were also reported in another study, on human thymus T cells.

The sequenced sample consisted of thymocytes. These receptors all stem from a boy in the first two years of life with a congenital heart defect.

The chain couples TRBV5-1 to TRBJ2-1; 12 bases map to TRBD2. CDR3 length: 16 amino acids. The J segment lost 8 bases and the V segment lost 7 bases, leaving 13 bases of the junction unmatched. Germline V gene lookup returns CDR1 SGHRS and CDR2 YFSETQ. Here the CDR3 reads CASRTTPGLAGDEQFF. CDR3 DNA sequence: TGCGCCAGCCGAACGACTCCGGGACTAGCGGGCGATGAGCAGTTCTTC.

The chain employs TRBV15 and TRBJ1-5; D unresolved. V was shortened by 6 bases and J by 2 bases, with 11 bases between the two germline ends. The V gene's germline CDR1 is LNHNV and CDR2 YYDKDF (reference sequence). CDR3 length: 14 residues. CDR3 in amino acids: CATSRNGGNQPQHF. CDR3 DNA: TGTGCCACCAGTAGGAACGGGGGCAATCAGCCCCAGCATTTT. The full variable domain, in which reference TRBV15 and TRBJ1-5 provide the parts outside the CDR3, is DAMVIQNPRYQVTQFGKPVTLSCSQTLNHNVMYWYQQKSSQAPKLLFHYYDKDFNNEADTPDNFQSRRPNTSFCFLDIRSPGLGDTAMYLCATSRNGGNQPQHFGDGTRLSIL.